The 2 T cell receptor beta chains below all came from one sample that was sequenced in a study of neoadjuvant anti-PD-1 for oral cavity cancer. The protocol was immunoSEQ multiplex PCR, while the TCRdb copy is restricted to in-frame clones and leaves out a portion. This table holds fewer than 35,000 clones, 87% found once. This sample comprised PBMCs, obtained before nivolumab (anti-PD-1) treatment. The receptors here all came from a person aged 35-79 years with oral cavity squamous cell carcinoma.

This chain links TRBV6-1 with TRBJ2-7; 9 bases are a match to TRBD1. Unmatched junction bases numbered 7, after V lost 2 bases and J lost 2 bases. CDR1 is MNHNS and CDR2 is SASEGT in the germline V gene. This CDR3 comprises 16 residues. The CDR3 loop reads CASSELRTGVPYEQYF. CDR3 DNA: TGTGCCAGCAGTGAATTGCGGACAGGGGTCCCCTACGAGCAGTACTTC.

This clone was observed a handful of times. The chain recombines TRBV11-2 with TRBJ2-2, with 7 bases lining up with TRBD1. The CDR3 has 14 amino acids. V shed 3 bases, J shed 7 bases, and the junction held 5 bases outside the gene matches. Germline V CDR1 and CDR2: SGHAT, FQNNGV. The CDR3 DNA sequence: TGTGCCAGCAGCTTCAGGGGGTACGGCGGGGAGCTGTTTTTT. It specifies CASSFRGYGGELFF.